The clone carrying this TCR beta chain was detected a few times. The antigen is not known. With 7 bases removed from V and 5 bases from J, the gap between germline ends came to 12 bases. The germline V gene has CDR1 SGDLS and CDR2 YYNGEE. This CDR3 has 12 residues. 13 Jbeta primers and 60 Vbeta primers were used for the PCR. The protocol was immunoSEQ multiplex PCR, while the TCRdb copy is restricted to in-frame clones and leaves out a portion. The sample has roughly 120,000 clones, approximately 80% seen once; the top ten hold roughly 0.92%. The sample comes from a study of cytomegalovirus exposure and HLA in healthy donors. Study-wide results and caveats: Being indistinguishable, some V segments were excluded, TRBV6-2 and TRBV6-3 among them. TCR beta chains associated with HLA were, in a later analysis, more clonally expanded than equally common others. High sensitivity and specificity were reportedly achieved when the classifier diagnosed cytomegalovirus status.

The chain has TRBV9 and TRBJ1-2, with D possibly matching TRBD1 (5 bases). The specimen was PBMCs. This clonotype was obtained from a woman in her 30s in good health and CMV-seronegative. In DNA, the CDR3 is TGTGCCAGCTCTATTGGGGGGTATGGCTACACCTTC. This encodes CASSIGGYGYTF.